A single sample is the source of the 26 T cell receptor beta chains below, sequenced in a study of spatial heterogeneity in lung cancer. TCRdb reprocessed the 5' RACE reads via MiXCR and lists one record per CDR3 protein. The sample carries 25,000 or so distinct CDR3 sequences, less than 6.5% recorded once. As to time point: blood at routine non-recurrence follow-up after resection. The specimen was PBMCs, collected at follow-up. Receptors originate from a female donor with early-stage non-small cell lung cancer.

This clonotype was found many times. The chain carries TRBV11-2 and TRBJ2-1, with D possibly matching TRBD1 (6 bases). This CDR3 region has 13 residues. Deletions cut 4 bases from V and 6 bases from J, with 10 bases between. Germline V gene sequence: CDR1 SGHAT, CDR2 FQNNGV. CDR3 coding DNA: TGTGCCAGCAGCTCTTTACAGGGCAATGAGCAGTTCTTC. Translation: CASSSLQGNEQFF.

Comment on this clonotype: A much larger clone lies a single base off, so this may be a read error. Given the absence of the conserved phenylalanine or tryptophan at the CDR3 end, a read error is likely. The gene calls are TRBV6-2 or TRBV6-3 and TRBJ1-1; unclear D gene. Germline V CDR1 and CDR2: MNHEY, SVGEGT. Trimming removed 2 bases at V and 4 bases at J, with 20 bases between. This CDR3 is 17 amino acids long. The chain's CDR3 is CASSYQPSLMLSTEAFL. The CDR3 coding sequence is TGTGCCAGCAGTTACCAGCCCAGCCTGATGTTGAGCACTGAAGCTTTCCTT.

Ten or more counts support this clonotype. The chain links TRBV7-2 to TRBJ1-1; no clear D. CDR1 and CDR2 from the germline V gene are SGHTA and FQGNSA. The V gene lost 7 bases and the J gene lost 1 base, with 10 bases spanning the gap. This CDR3 region has 13 residues. The CDR3 DNA is TGTGCCAGCAAGGCACAAACGAACACTGAAGCTTTCTTT. Amino acids: CASKAQTNTEAFF.

This clonotype was counted at least ten times. V and J are TRBV11-2 and TRBJ1-4, with a possible D match to TRBD1 (5 bases). The CDR3 has 16 residues. Germline V gene sequence: CDR1 SGHAT, CDR2 FQNNGV. Trimming shortened V by 1 base and J by 8 bases, and 17 bases separated the two germline ends. The CDR3, as DNA: TGTGCCAGCAGCTTAGCTAGCCCAGGGATGCGCGAAAAACTGTTTTTT. Translating it yields CASSLASPGMREKLFF.

The table lists this clonotype with many counts. The chain uses TRBV7-2 and TRBJ2-5; D is unresolved. V lost 1 base and J lost 5, with 8 bases in between. The CDR3 runs 13 residues. Germline CDR1 and CDR2: SGHTA and FQGNSA. The CDR3 reads CASSLGSAETQYF. CDR3 DNA: TGTGCCAGCAGCTTAGGCTCGGCGGAGACCCAGTACTTC.

There are many counts of this clonotype. V and J are TRBV6-1 and TRBJ2-7; 7 nucleotides match TRBD1. Germline-derived CDR1 and CDR2 are MNHNS and SASEGT. This CDR3 spans 14 amino acids. V gave up 8 bases and J gave up 3 bases; unmatched junction bases: 10. CDR3 nucleotides: TGTGCCAGCCAGCTCGGGACAGCAAACTACGAGCAGTACTTC. Amino acid sequence: CASQLGTANYEQYF.

This clonotype was observed many times. The chain carries TRBV2 and TRBJ2-3, with 8 bases matching TRBD1. The CDR3 covers 13 residues. Germline V lookup: CDR1 SNHLY, CDR2 FYNNEI. V lost 6 bases and J lost 3; bases outside the gene matches: 2. This CDR3 reads CASSRGRTDTQYF. The CDR3 bases are TGTGCCAGCAGCAGGGGGCGAACAGATACGCAGTATTTT.

This clonotype has at least ten counts. The gene calls are TRBV20-1 and TRBJ2-3; TRBD2 agrees at 8 bases. Trimming at V came to 1 base and at J to 1 base, leaving 4 bases not matched to a gene. The CDR3 is made up of 15 amino acids. The germline gives CDR1 DFQATT, CDR2 SNEGSKA (reference sequence). CDR3 coding DNA: TGCAGTGCTAGAGGTTGGCGGGAGGGCACAGATACGCAGTATTTT. Residues: CSARGWREGTDTQYF.

The chain combines TRBV7-3 with TRBJ2-2; maybe TRBD2 (6 bases). V was clipped by 10 bases and J by 6 bases, with 15 bases between them. The CDR3 totals 13 residues. CDR1 is SGHTA, CDR2 FQGTGA, per germline. This chain's CDR3 is CANGPTSPGELFF. CDR3 DNA: TGTGCCAACGGCCCCACTAGCCCCGGGGAGCTGTTTTTT. The variable domain in full, with the rest retrieved from reference TRBV7-3 and TRBJ2-2, is GAGVSQTPSNKVTEKGKYVELRCDPISGHTALYWYRQSLGQGPEFLIYFQGTGAADDSGLPNDRFFAVRPEGSVSTLKIQRTERGDSAVYLCANGPTSPGELFFGEGSRLTVL.

This clonotype was seen many times. The V gene is TRBV19, the J gene TRBJ2-4; 7 bases align to TRBD1. Germline trimming cut 7 bases from V and 8 bases from J; bases unmatched to any gene: 2. Germline assignment: CDR1 LNHDA and CDR2 SQIVND (reference sequence). This CDR3 is built from 11 residues. The CDR3 sequence: CASIDRDIQYF. CDR3 coding DNA: TGTGCCAGTATTGACAGGGACATTCAGTACTTC. The full variable domain, its missing parts supplied by reference TRBV19 and TRBJ2-4, is DGGITQSPKYLFRKEGQNVTLSCEQNLNHDAMYWYRQDPGQGLRLIYYSQIVNDFQKGDIAEGYSVSREKKESFPLTVTSAQKNPTAFYLCASIDRDIQYFGAGTRLSVL.

This clonotype occurred many times. This chain joins TRBV6-6 and TRBJ2-2; the D gene is possibly TRBD1 (6 bases). The CDR3 is 16 residues long. CDR1 and CDR2 from the germline V gene are MNHNY and SVGAGI (reference sequence). Trimming pared 4 bases from V and 7 bases from J, leaving 19 bases between. CDR3 DNA: TGTGCCAGCAGTTCGCCCGACAGGTCGTCGGACGGGGAGCTGTTTTTT. Translation gives CASSSPDRSSDGELFF.

This clonotype was seen at least ten times. Its ends do not fully match the called genes, so a read error is possible. The chain has TRBV20-1 and TRBJ1-2, with 9 positions matching TRBD1. Germline V CDR1 and CDR2: DFQATT, SNEGSKA (reference sequence). The CDR3 spans 15 residues. CDR3 coding DNA: TGCAGTGCTATCCCACTGACAGGGGGAAACTTTGGCTACACCTTC. Translation gives CSAIPLTGGNFGYTF.

The chain carries TRBV5-5 and TRBJ2-1, with 8 bases fitting TRBD1. The CDR3 runs to 14 residues. In germline, CDR1 is SGHKS, CDR2 YYEKEE (reference sequence). V trimming: 3 bases; J trimming: 9 bases; junction bases outside the gene matches: 8. The chain's CDR3 is CASSWSLTGGEQFF. The CDR3 DNA reads TGTGCCAGCAGCTGGTCCCTTACAGGGGGTGAGCAGTTCTTC. Based on the CDR3 plus reference TRBV5-5 and TRBJ2-1, the full variable domain is DAGVTQSPTHLIKTRGQQVTLRCSPISGHKSVSWYQQVLGQGPQFIFQYYEKEERGRGNFPDRFSARQFPNYSSELNVNALLLGDSALYLCASSWSLTGGEQFFGPGTRLTVL.

The chain combines TRBV6-5 with TRBJ1-2, with 11 bases fitting TRBD1. This CDR3 comprises 16 residues. Germline V gene sequence: CDR1 MNHEY, CDR2 SVGAGI. With 6 bases clipped from V and 5 bases from J, the junction kept 11 bases outside the gene matches. The DNA of the CDR3 is TGTGCCAGCAGCCATGGACAGGGGGCTCCTTTATATGGCTACACCTTC. It yields the protein CASSHGQGAPLYGYTF.

This clonotype was counted many times. The chain carries TRBV5-6 and TRBJ2-2; D gene ambiguous. CDR1 and CDR2 from the germline V gene are SGHDT and YYEEEE. Trimming pared 1 base from V and 3 bases from J, leaving 10 bases between. The CDR3 is made up of 15 amino acids. The CDR3 region is CASSLIGRDTGELFF. In nucleotides, the CDR3 is TGTGCCAGCAGCTTGATAGGGCGAGACACCGGGGAGCTGTTTTTT.

The table lists this clonotype with many counts. The gene calls are TRBV20-1 and TRBJ2-1, with 11 bases fitting TRBD2. The V gene's germline CDR1 is DFQATT and CDR2 SNEGSKA (reference sequence). This CDR3 contains 14 residues. After removal of 5 bases from V and 9 bases from J, the junction contained 9 bases not matched to a gene. CDR3 sequence reads: CSALGLAGGFEQFF. The CDR3 nucleotides read TGCAGTGCTCTAGGGCTAGCGGGAGGATTTGAGCAGTTCTTC.

This clonotype was seen many times. The chain is built from TRBV20-1 and TRBJ2-7; TRBD1 aligns across 12 bases. V was clipped by 3 bases and J by 6 bases; unmatched bases: 15. The CDR3 is 17 amino acids. In germline, CDR1 is DFQATT, CDR2 SNEGSKA (reference sequence). In DNA form, the CDR3 reads TGCAGTGCTAGCGGGGGACAGGGGGCTTTTTTGGTTGGCGAGCAGTACTTC. This translates into CSASGGQGAFLVGEQYF.

The V gene is TRBV28, the J gene TRBJ2-7; D may correspond to TRBD1 or TRBD2 (5 bases each). The ends were cut back, 6 bases at V and 3 bases at J, with 18 bases in the middle. The germline V gene has CDR1 MDHEN and CDR2 SYDVKM. The CDR3 covers 15 residues. CDR3: CASSSLGEINYEQYF. The CDR3 DNA follows: TGTGCCAGCAGCTCCCTAGGGGAGATAAACTACGAGCAGTACTTC.

This clonotype was recorded at least ten times. This chain uses TRBV20-1 with TRBJ2-5, with D perhaps TRBD1 or TRBD2 (6 bases each). The germline gives CDR1 DFQATT, CDR2 SNEGSKA (reference sequence). This CDR3 spans 15 amino acids. The V and J ends lost 4 bases and 5 bases respectively, with 20 bases between them. The CDR3 region is CSAKGGFFRGETQYF. As DNA, the CDR3 is TGCAGTGCTAAGGGGGGTTTTTTTAGAGGGGAGACCCAGTACTTC.

This clonotype was found many times. The V gene is TRBV2, the J gene TRBJ2-7, with D perhaps matching TRBD1 or TRBD2 (5 bases each). Trimming stripped 7 bases from V and 3 bases from J, with 13 bases between. Per the germline V gene, CDR1 is SNHLY and CDR2 is FYNNEI. The CDR3 has 13 amino acids. The CDR3 region is CASTPGADYEQYF. CDR3 nucleotide sequence: TGTGCCAGCACCCCCGGGGCCGACTACGAGCAGTACTTC.

This clonotype came up many times. This chain links TRBV12-3 or TRBV12-4 with TRBJ2-5; D uncertain. This CDR3 contains 13 residues. Trimming removed 1 base at V and 3 bases at J, with 6 bases between. The CDR3 loop reads CASSLGYKETQYF. The DNA of the CDR3 is TGTGCCAGCAGTTTAGGATACAAAGAGACCCAGTACTTC.

This clonotype was counted many times. V usage is TRBV29-1 and J usage is TRBJ2-1; the D is unclear. There are 14 residues in the CDR3. V was cut by 4 bases and J by 1 base, with 11 bases left in between. Germline V CDR1 and CDR2: SQVTM, ANQGSEA. In nucleotides, the CDR3 is TGCAGCGTTGTTAAATTTGGGTCCTACAATGAGCAGTTCTTC. Its protein product is CSVVKFGSYNEQFF.

The chain carries TRBV6-2 or TRBV6-3 and TRBJ2-3, with TRBD2 matching over 8 bases. Germline values: CDR1 MNHEY, CDR2 SVGEGT. V shed 6 bases and J 2 bases; nucleotides not matched to a gene: 10. The CDR3 consists of 16 residues. The CDR3: CASSQTGTRSTDTQYF. For the CDR3, the DNA is TGTGCCAGCAGCCAAACCGGGACTAGGTCCACAGATACGCAGTATTTT.

The CDR3 coding sequence is TGTGCCAGCAGCCCGGGACAGGAAGTTGGCTACACCTTC. Amino acids: CASSPGQEVGYTF. The gene calls are TRBV7-2 and TRBJ1-2; 8 positions agree with TRBD1. The length of the CDR3 is 13 residues. J was trimmed by 7 bases and V by 5 bases; bases with no gene match: 6. Germline V lookup: CDR1 SGHTA, CDR2 FQGNSA.

This clonotype was seen ten or more times. This chain links TRBV6-6 with TRBJ2-5; D unclear. V was trimmed by 5 bases and J by 1 base, leaving 5 bases between them. The CDR3 sequence is 12 residues long. The germline CDR1 and CDR2 sequences are MNHNY and SVGAGI (reference sequence). The CDR3 reads CASSPLQETQYF. DNA of the CDR3: TGTGCCAGCAGTCCCCTCCAAGAGACCCAGTACTTC.

In this sample, this clonotype turned up many times. J is TRBJ2-1 and V is TRBV6-6, with D possibly being TRBD2 (6 bases). The CDR3 extends over 13 amino acids. Between the trimmed V and J ends, which lost 5 bases and 7 bases, there was a span of 12 bases. Germline V gene sequence: CDR1 MNHNY, CDR2 SVGAGI (reference sequence). The CDR3: CASSRSGGNEQFF. CDR3 coding DNA: TGTGCCAGCAGTCGCAGTGGGGGGAATGAGCAGTTCTTC.